This paragraph covers one TCR beta chain sequence. Germline V gene data show CDR1 as SGHRS and CDR2 as YFSETQ. V shed 5 bases, J shed 7 bases, and the junction held 6 bases outside the gene matches. CDR3 length: 14 residues. The data are from a study of OX40 agonist ivuxolimab in advanced cancers. Clones were read by immunoSEQ multiplex PCR, and TCRdb kept only the in-frame ones, dropping some. The sample contains tens of thousands of clones, around 80% of which appear only once. Source: CD4+ or CD8+ T cells sorted from blood, taken in a trial of the OX40 agonist ivuxolimab. The sequence came from an adult with an advanced solid tumor such as melanoma, head and neck, liver or kidney cancer. The chain links TRBV5-1 to TRBJ2-2; 9 nucleotides agree with TRBD2. CDR3 nucleotide sequence: TGCGCCAGCAGGCTGGGGACTAGCAGCGGGGAGCTGTTTTTT. Its translation is CASRLGTSSGELFF.